A single sample gave rise to the 7 T cell receptor beta chains below, sequenced in a study of cytomegalovirus exposure and HLA in healthy donors. In the PCR, 60 Vbeta and 13 Jbeta primers were used. Assay used: immunoSEQ multiplex PCR; TCRdb lists only in-frame clones, some missing. The sample has around 70,000 clones. The sequencing sample was made of PBMCs. The receptors were sampled from a female donor in good health and CMV-seropositive.

The gene calls are TRBV30 and TRBJ2-6; D gene uncertain. V lost 4 bases to trimming and J lost 2 bases, with 15 bases between them. Germline V gives CDR1 GTSNPN, CDR2 SVGIG (reference sequence). This CDR3 is 16 amino acids long. The CDR3 sequence is CAWTTDLPPGANVLTF. Written as DNA, the CDR3 is TGTGCCTGGACTACAGACCTACCTCCTGGGGCCAACGTCCTGACTTTC.

The chain is built from TRBV28 and TRBJ1-1; D is undetermined. The CDR3 loop spans 12 amino acids. CDR1 MDHEN and CDR2 SYDVKM come from the germline V gene. Deletions cut 8 bases from V and 0 bases from J, with 7 bases between. CDR3: CASVNLNTEAFF. For the CDR3, the DNA is TGTGCCAGCGTAAATTTGAACACTGAAGCTTTCTTT. The full variable domain, rest sourced from reference TRBV28 and TRBJ1-1, is DVKVTQSSRYLVKRTGEKVFLECVQDMDHENMFWYRQDPGLGLRLIYFSYDVKMKEKGDIPEGYSVSREKKERFSLILESASTNQTSMYLCASVNLNTEAFFGQGTRLTVV.

The CDR3: CASSVGSAGLPDTQYF. In nucleotides, the CDR3 is TGTGCCAGCAGCGTAGGGTCAGCGGGACTCCCAGATACGCAGTATTTT. This chain links TRBV9 with TRBJ2-3; 7 bases are a match to TRBD2. CDR1 is SGDLS and CDR2 is YYNGEE in the germline V gene. V shed 0 bases and J 4 bases; nucleotides not matched to a gene: 8. The CDR3 extends over 16 amino acids.

V usage is TRBV2 and J usage is TRBJ2-3; D not resolved. Germline V gene lookup returns CDR1 SNHLY and CDR2 FYNNEI. There are 15 residues in the CDR3. V was cut by 6 bases and J by 2 bases, with 15 bases left in between. CDR3 residues: CASSSQRLATDTQYF. CDR3 sequence (DNA): TGTGCCAGCAGCTCCCAACGCTTGGCCACAGATACGCAGTATTTT.

The chain joins TRBV4-3 to TRBJ2-3; no reliable D call. This CDR3 contains 14 residues. The V end was cut by 2 bases, the J end by 0 bases, with 6 bases between. Germline values: CDR1 LGHNA, CDR2 YSLEER. CDR3 amino acids: CASSQFLSTDTQYF. The CDR3 region has the DNA TGCGCCAGCAGCCAATTCCTAAGCACAGATACGCAGTATTTT.

The chain combines TRBV7-2 with TRBJ2-7; D is uncertain. Germline values: CDR1 SGHTA, CDR2 FQGNSA. Between the trimmed V and J ends, which lost 0 bases and 7 bases, there was a span of 10 bases. The CDR3 runs 13 residues. The CDR3 DNA is TGTGCCAGCAGCTTAGCGGCCCGATGGGAGCAGTACTTC. This translates into CASSLAARWEQYF.

This chain joins TRBV10-3 and TRBJ1-2; 9 positions agree with TRBD1. CDR1 ENHRY and CDR2 SYGVKD come from the germline V gene. CDR3 length: 16 amino acids. J was trimmed by 1 base and V by 3 bases; bases with no gene match: 6. The CDR3 here is CAISDGTGTINYGYTF. The CDR3 nucleotides are TGTGCCATCAGTGACGGGACAGGGACCATTAACTATGGCTACACCTTC.